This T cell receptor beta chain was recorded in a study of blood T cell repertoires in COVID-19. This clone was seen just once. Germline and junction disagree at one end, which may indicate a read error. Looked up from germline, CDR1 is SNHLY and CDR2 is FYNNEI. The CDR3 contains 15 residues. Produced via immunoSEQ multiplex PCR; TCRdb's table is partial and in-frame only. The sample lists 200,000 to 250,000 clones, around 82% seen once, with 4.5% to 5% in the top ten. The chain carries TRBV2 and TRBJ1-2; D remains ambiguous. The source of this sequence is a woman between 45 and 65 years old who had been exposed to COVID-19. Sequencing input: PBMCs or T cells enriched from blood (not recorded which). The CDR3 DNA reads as TGTGCCAGCATTGAATCTGGGCAGTTTAACTATGGCTACACCTTC. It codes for CASIESGQFNYGYTF.